This record looks at one T cell receptor beta chain sequence and its context. These data belong to a study of blood T cell repertoires in COVID-19. Study in general: Acute and convalescent COVID-19 specimens originated in the United States, Italy and Spain. The cDNA or gDNA used as material had been derived from T cells, B-cell-depleted T cells, or PBMCs.

Measured with immunoSEQ multiplex PCR; TCRdb has only the in-frame clones, and not every one. The sample has more than 60,000 clones, nearly 90% seen once. Trimming shortened V by 4 bases and J by 5 bases, and 11 bases separated the two germline ends. Germline V gene sequence: CDR1 SNHLY, CDR2 FYNNEI. The CDR3 extends over 13 amino acids. Sequenced: peripheral blood. The source is a woman aged 50 to 65 with active COVID-19. V is TRBV2 and J is TRBJ1-1; weak D call: TRBD1 (5 bases). The CDR3 nucleotides are TGTGCCAGCAGTGGACAGCCGGGTACTGAAGCTTTCTTT. Its translation: CASSGQPGTEAFF.